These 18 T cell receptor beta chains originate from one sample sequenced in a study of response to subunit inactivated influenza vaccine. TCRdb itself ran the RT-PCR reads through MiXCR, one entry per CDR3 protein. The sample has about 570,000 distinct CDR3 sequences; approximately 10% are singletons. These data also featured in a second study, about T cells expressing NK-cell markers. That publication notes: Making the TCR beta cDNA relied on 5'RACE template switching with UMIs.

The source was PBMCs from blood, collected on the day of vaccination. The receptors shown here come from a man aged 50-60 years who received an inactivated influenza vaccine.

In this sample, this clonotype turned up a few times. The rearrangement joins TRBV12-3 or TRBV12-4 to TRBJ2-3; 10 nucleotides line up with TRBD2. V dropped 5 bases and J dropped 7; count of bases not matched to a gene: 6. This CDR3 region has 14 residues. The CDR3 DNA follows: TGTGCCAGCAGTGCTACTAGCGGGACATATACGCAGTATTTT. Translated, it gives CASSATSGTYTQYF.

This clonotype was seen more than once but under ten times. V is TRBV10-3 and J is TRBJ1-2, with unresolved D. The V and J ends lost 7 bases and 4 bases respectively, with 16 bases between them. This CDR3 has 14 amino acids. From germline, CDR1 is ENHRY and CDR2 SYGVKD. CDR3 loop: CAITGVLGSYGYTF. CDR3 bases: TGTGCCATCACCGGCGTTCTAGGGAGCTATGGCTACACCTTC.

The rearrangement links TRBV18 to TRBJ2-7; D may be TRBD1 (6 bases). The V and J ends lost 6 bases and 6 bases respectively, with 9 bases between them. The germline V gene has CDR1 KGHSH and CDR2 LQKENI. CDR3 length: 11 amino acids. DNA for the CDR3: TGTGCCAGCTCCGACAGGTTCGAGCAGTACTTC. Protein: CASSDRFEQYF.

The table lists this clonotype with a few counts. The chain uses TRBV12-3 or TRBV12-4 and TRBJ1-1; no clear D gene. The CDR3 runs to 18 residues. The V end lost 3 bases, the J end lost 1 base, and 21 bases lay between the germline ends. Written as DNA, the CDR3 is TGTGCCAGCAGTTTCGACTCGTGGGCCCGGGTCGAGAACACTGAAGCTTTCTTT. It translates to CASSFDSWARVENTEAFF.

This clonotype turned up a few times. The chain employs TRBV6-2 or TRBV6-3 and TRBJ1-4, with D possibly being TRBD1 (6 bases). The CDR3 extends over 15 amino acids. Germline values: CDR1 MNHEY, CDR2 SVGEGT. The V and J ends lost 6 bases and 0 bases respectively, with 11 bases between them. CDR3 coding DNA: TGTGCCAGCAGGTCCGGACAGTCAACTAATGAAAAACTGTTTTTT. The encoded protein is CASRSGQSTNEKLFF.

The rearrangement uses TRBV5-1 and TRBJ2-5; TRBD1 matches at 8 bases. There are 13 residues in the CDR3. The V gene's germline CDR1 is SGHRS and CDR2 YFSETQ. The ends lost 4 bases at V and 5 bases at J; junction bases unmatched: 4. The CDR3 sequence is CASSMTGDETQYF. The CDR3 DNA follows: TGCGCCAGCAGCATGACAGGGGACGAGACCCAGTACTTC.

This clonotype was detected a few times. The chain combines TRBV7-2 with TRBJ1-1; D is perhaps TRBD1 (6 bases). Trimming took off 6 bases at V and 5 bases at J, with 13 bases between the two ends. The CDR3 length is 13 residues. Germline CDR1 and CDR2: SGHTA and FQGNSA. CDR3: CASRPGARTEAFF. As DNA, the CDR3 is TGTGCCAGCAGGCCGGGGGCGAGGACTGAAGCTTTCTTT. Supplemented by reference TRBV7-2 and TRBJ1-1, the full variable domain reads GAGVSQSPSNKVTEKGKDVELRCDPISGHTALYWYRQSLGQGLEFLIYFQGNSAPDKSGLPSDRFSAERTGGSVSTLTIQRTQQEDSAVYLCASRPGARTEAFFGQGTRLTVV.

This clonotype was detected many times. The CDR3 is CSATSGRGLYEQYF. In nucleotides, the CDR3 is TGCAGTGCTACCTCGGGGCGGGGGTTATACGAGCAGTACTTC. The chain joins TRBV20-1 to TRBJ2-7; TRBD2 agrees at 7 bases. Germline assignment: CDR1 DFQATT and CDR2 SNEGSKA (reference sequence). This CDR3 spans 14 amino acids. The V and J ends lost 4 bases and 4 bases, in that order; junction bases with no gene match: 10.

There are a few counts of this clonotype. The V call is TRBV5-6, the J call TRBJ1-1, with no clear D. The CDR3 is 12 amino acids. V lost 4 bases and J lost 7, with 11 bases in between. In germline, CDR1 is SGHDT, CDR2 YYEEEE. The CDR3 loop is CASSNWGFEAFF. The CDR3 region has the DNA TGTGCCAGCAGCAATTGGGGTTTTGAAGCTTTCTTT.

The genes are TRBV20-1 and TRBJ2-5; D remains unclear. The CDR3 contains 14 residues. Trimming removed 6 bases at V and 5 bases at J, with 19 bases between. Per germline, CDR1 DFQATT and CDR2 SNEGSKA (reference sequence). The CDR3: CSATILELRETQYF. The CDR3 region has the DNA TGCAGTGCCACCATTCTGGAGTTAAGGGAGACCCAGTACTTC.

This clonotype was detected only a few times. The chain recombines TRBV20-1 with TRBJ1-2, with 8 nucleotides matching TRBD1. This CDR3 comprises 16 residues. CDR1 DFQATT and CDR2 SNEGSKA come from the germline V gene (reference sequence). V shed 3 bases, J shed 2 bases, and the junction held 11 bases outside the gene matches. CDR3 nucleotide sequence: TGCAGTGCTAGTGACAGGGGATATGGGGCGAACTATGGCTACACCTTC. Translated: CSASDRGYGANYGYTF.

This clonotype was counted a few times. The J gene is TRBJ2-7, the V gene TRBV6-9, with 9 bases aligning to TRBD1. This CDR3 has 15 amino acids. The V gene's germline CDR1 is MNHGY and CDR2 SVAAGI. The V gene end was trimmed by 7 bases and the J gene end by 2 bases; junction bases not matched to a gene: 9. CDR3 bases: TGTGCCAGCATGTGGGGGGACAGGGAGACCTACGAGCAGTACTTC. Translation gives CASMWGDRETYEQYF.

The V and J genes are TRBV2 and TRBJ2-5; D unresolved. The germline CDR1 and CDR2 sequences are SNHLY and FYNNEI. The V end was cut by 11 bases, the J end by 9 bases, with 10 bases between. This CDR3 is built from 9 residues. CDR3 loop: CAPPSSQYF. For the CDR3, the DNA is TGTGCCCCTCCGTCGTCCCAGTACTTC.

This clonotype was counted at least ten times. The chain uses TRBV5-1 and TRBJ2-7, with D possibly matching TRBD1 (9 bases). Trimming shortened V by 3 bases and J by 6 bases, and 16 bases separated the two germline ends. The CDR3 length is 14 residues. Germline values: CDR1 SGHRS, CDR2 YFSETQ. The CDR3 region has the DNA TGCGCCAGCAGCTCGGACAGGGGACTAGGCGAGCAGTACTTC. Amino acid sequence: CASSSDRGLGEQYF.

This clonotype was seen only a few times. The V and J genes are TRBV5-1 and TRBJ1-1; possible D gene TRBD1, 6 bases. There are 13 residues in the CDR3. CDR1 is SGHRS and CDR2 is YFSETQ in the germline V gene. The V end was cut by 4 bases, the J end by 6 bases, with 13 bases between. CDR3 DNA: TGCGCCAGCAGCCCTTACAGGGTAGCTGAAGCTTTCTTT. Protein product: CASSPYRVAEAFF.

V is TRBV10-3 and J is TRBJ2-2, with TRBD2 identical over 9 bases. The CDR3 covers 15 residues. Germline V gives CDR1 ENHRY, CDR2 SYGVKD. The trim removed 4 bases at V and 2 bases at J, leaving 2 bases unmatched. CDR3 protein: CAISGTSANTGELFF. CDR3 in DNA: TGTGCCATCAGTGGGACTAGCGCAAACACCGGGGAGCTGTTTTTT.

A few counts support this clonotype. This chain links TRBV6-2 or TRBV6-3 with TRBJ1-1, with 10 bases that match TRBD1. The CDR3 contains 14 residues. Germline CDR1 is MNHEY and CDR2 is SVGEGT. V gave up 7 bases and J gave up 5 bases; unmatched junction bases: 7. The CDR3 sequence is CASNQPGQGTEAFF. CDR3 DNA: TGTGCCAGCAACCAACCGGGACAGGGGACTGAAGCTTTCTTT.

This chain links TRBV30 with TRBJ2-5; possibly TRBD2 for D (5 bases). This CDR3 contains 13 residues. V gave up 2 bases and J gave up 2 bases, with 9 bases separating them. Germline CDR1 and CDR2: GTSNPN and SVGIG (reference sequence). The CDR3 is CAWSRRVQETQYF. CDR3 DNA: TGTGCCTGGAGTAGGCGGGTTCAAGAGACCCAGTACTTC.